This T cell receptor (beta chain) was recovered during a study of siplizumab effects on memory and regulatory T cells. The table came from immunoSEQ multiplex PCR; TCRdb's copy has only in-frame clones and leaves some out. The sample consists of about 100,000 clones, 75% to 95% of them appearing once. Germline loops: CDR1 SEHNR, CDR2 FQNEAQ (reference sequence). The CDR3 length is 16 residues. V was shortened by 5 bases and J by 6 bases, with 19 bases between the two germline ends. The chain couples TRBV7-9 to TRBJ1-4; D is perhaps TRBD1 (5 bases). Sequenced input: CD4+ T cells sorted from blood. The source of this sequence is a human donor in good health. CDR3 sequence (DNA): TGTGCCAGCAGCCACTCCACTGCCCCAGGGTATGAAAAACTGTTTTTT. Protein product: CASSHSTAPGYEKLFF.